This T cell receptor (beta chain) was found in a study of blood T cell repertoires in COVID-19. The CDR3 is 14 amino acids. In germline, CDR1 is MNHNS, CDR2 SASEGT. V shed 3 bases and J 7 bases; nucleotides not matched to a gene: 6. Per the original data handling: Amplification of reference gene primers was used by the study to estimate nucleated cell counts. The protocol was immunoSEQ multiplex PCR, while the TCRdb copy is restricted to in-frame clones and leaves out a portion. V, J and clone size reflect that table, while D and trimming were determined from the DNA. The sample records approximately 300,000 clones, just under 90% being singletons.

The receptor was isolated from a woman between 25 and 40 years old with COVID-19, enrolled during active disease. The J gene is TRBJ2-4, the V gene TRBV6-1, with 7 bases identical to TRBD1. The sequenced sample consisted of peripheral blood. CDR3 amino acids: CASSDTGVGNIQYF. The CDR3, as DNA: TGTGCCAGCAGTGATACAGGGGTTGGGAACATTCAGTACTTC.